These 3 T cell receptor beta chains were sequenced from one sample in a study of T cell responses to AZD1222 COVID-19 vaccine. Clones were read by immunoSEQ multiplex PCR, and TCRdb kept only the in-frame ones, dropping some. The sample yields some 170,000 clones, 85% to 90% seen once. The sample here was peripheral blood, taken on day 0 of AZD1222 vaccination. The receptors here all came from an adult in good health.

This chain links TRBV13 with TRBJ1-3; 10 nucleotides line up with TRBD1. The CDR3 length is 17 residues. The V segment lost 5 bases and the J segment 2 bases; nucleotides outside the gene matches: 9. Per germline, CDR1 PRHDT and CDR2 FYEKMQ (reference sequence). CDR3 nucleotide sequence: TGTGCCAGCAGCGCATCGGGACAGGGGACTACTGGAAACACCATATATTTT. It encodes CASSASGQGTTGNTIYF.

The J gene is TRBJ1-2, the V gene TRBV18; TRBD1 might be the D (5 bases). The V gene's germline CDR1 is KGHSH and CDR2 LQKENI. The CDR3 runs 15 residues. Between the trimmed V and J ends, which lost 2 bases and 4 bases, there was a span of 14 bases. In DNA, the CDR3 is TGTGCCAGCTCACCAAAAGGGGAGGGGATCTATGGCTACACCTTC. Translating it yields CASSPKGEGIYGYTF.

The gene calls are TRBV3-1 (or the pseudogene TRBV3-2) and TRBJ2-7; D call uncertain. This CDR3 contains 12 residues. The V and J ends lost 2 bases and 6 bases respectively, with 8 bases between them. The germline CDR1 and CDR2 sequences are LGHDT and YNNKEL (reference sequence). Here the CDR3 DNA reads TGTGCCAGCAGCCAACAGCAATCCGAGCAGTACTTC. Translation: CASSQQQSEQYF.